The clone carrying this TCR beta chain has just one count. Its antigen is unidentified. Researchers ran the assay at a deep level. Sorted-subset replicate PCRs used 150 to 200 ng DNA, around 31,000 T cell genomes. The protocol was immunoSEQ multiplex PCR, while the TCRdb copy is restricted to in-frame clones and leaves out a portion. The sample carries roughly 640,000 clones, roughly 70% recorded once. The entry originates in a study of shared clonotypes between healthy human individuals. Regarding the study as a whole: Generally, estimated richness proved larger in naive subsets than it did in memory subsets. Clonotype sharing among donors likely depends on sequencing depth.

The CDR3 length is 12 residues. In germline, CDR1 is SQVTM, CDR2 ANQGSEA. Trimming shortened V by 5 bases and J by 3 bases, and 11 bases separated the two germline ends. The chain joins TRBV29-1 to TRBJ2-7, with D possibly matching TRBD1 (6 bases). The specimen sequenced was memory CD4+ T cells sorted from blood. The subset: CD45RA-negative fraction. The TCR sequence derives from a woman between 25 and 40 years old in good health. In DNA form, the CDR3 reads TGCAGCGTTACGGGACACTACTACGAGCAGTACTTC. This gives the protein CSVTGHYYEQYF.